A single sample is the source of the 11 T cell receptor beta chains below, sequenced in a study of early T cells in non-severe SARS-CoV-2 infection. TCRdb called the 5' RACE reads again in MiXCR, with one record for every CDR3 protein. Among around 37,000 distinct CDR3 sequences listed, about 8.2% were seen once. The specimen was whole blood. Receptors originate from an adult who was a healthcare worker with PCR-confirmed SARS-CoV-2 infection or an uninfected control (not recorded which).

The chain couples TRBV29-1 to TRBJ1-5; TRBD1 matches at 7 bases. This CDR3 comprises 12 residues. V trimming: 6 bases; J trimming: 4 bases; junction bases outside the gene matches: 3. Germline values: CDR1 SQVTM, CDR2 ANQGSEA. This CDR3 reads CSVGTANQPQHF. In DNA form, the CDR3 reads TGCAGCGTCGGGACAGCTAATCAGCCCCAGCATTTT.

This clonotype came up a few times. The genes are TRBV29-1 and TRBJ2-2, with 10 bases that match TRBD1. CDR1 and CDR2 from the germline V gene are SQVTM and ANQGSEA. This CDR3 region has 14 residues. Unmatched junction bases numbered 6, after V lost 7 bases and J lost 4 bases. CDR3 protein: CSARTGGFTGELFF. Written as DNA, the CDR3 is TGCAGCGCTCGGACAGGGGGTTTCACCGGGGAGCTGTTTTTT.

This clonotype has a count of ten or more. The J gene is TRBJ1-2, the V gene TRBV2; D is possibly TRBD1 (5 bases). This CDR3 comprises 15 residues. Trimming cost V 7 bases and J 3 bases, with 18 bases left between them. CDR1 is SNHLY and CDR2 is FYNNEI in the germline V gene. The CDR3 sequence is CASKGRGRLDYGYTF. CDR3 bases: TGTGCCAGCAAGGGGAGAGGGAGGCTAGACTATGGCTACACCTTC.

Many counts were recorded for this clonotype. The V call is TRBV6-2 or TRBV6-3, the J call TRBJ1-5, with 8 bases that match TRBD1. The CDR3 spans 16 residues. Per the germline V gene, CDR1 is MNHEY and CDR2 is SVGEGT. V trimming: 2 bases; J trimming: 3 bases; junction bases outside the gene matches: 6. CDR3 bases: TGTGCCAGCAGTTACCCGACAGGGGTGAACAATCAGCCCCAGCATTTT. Translating gives CASSYPTGVNNQPQHF.

This clonotype was seen at least ten times. The CDR3 loop is CATSDSQRFDVGELFF. The CDR3, as DNA: TGTGCCACCAGTGATTCACAGAGGTTCGACGTCGGGGAGCTGTTTTTT. The chain carries TRBV24-1 and TRBJ2-2; no reliable D call. Trimming left V 2 bases short and J 7 bases short, with 16 bases between. The CDR3 is 16 amino acids. CDR1 is KGHDR, CDR2 SFDVKD, per germline.

This clonotype was observed at least ten times. The genes are TRBV27 and TRBJ1-5; D is unresolved. The V and J ends lost 8 bases and 2 bases respectively, with 13 bases between them. Germline assignment: CDR1 MNHEY and CDR2 SMNVEV (reference sequence). The CDR3 spans 14 residues. As DNA, the CDR3 is TGTGCCAGCGCTCGAGGTTTGGGCAATCAGCCCCAGCATTTT. Translated, it gives CASARGLGNQPQHF.

This clonotype was picked up many times. This chain connects TRBV12-3 or TRBV12-4 to TRBJ1-2; the D is unclear. Trimming took off 5 bases at V and 0 bases at J, with 4 bases between the two ends. CDR3 length equals 12 residues. Written as DNA, the CDR3 is TGTGCCAGCAGTGCCGCTAACTATGGCTACACCTTC. Amino acids: CASSAANYGYTF.

This clonotype has at least ten counts. The chain links TRBV7-9 to TRBJ2-1; the match to TRBD2 covers 12 bases. The germline V gene encodes CDR1 SEHNR and CDR2 FQNEAQ (reference sequence). The CDR3 sequence is 17 residues long. After removal of 4 bases from V and 1 base from J, the junction contained 5 bases not matched to a gene. CDR3 sequence: CASSWPTSGGSYNEQFF. In DNA, the CDR3 is TGTGCCAGCAGCTGGCCTACTAGCGGGGGGTCCTACAATGAGCAGTTCTTC.

The rearrangement uses TRBV11-1 and TRBJ2-2; 9 positions agree with TRBD1. Germline CDR1 is SGHAT and CDR2 is FQDESV (reference sequence). V lost 5 bases and J lost 2; bases outside the gene matches: 3. This CDR3 comprises 15 residues. CDR3 sequence (DNA): TGTGCCAGCAGCACGGGACAGGGCAACACCGGGGAGCTGTTTTTT. Translating it yields CASSTGQGNTGELFF.

This clonotype has ten or more counts. V is TRBV29-1 and J is TRBJ1-1; 7 bases map to TRBD1. Losses at the gene ends were 8 bases for V and 3 bases for J; bases not matched to a gene: 9. The V gene's germline CDR1 is SQVTM and CDR2 ANQGSEA. This CDR3 has 13 residues. Written as DNA, the CDR3 is TGCAGCACAAGACAGGGAGGGGACACTGAAGCTTTCTTT. Translated, it gives CSTRQGGDTEAFF.

The chain uses TRBV29-1 and TRBJ2-1; a possible D gene is TRBD2 (7 bases). Trimming cost V 5 bases and J 7 bases, with 15 bases left between them. This CDR3 is built from 13 residues. The germline V gene has CDR1 SQVTM and CDR2 ANQGSEA. The chain's CDR3 is CSVHGGLENEQFF. CDR3 nucleotide sequence: TGCAGCGTTCACGGGGGGCTCGAGAATGAGCAGTTCTTC.